This T cell receptor beta chain appears in the sequencing data of a study of blood T cell repertoires in COVID-19. Across the study: Samples representing acute and convalescent COVID-19 were sourced from the United States, Italy and Spain. Nucleic acid was either cDNA or gDNA, and it came from T cells, B-cell-depleted T cells, or PBMCs.

Original data processing: Amplification with reference gene primers provided the estimates of nucleated cell counts. Some clones are missing from TCRdb's copy, which holds only in-frame ones; the method was immunoSEQ multiplex PCR. Clonal size and the V and J genes are those of that table, whereas D and trimming came from the DNA. The data hold some 200,000 clones, with roughly 80% observed a single time. CDR1 is MNHEY, CDR2 SMNVEV, per germline (reference sequence). J gave up 0 bases and V 5 bases, and 3 bases lay outside the gene matches. The CDR3 runs to 15 residues. J is TRBJ2-1 and V is TRBV27; TRBD2 matches at 8 bases. The sequence was obtained from a human donor with acute or convalescent COVID-19. The donor label of this sample is uncertain. Sequencing was performed on peripheral blood. The CDR3 DNA reads as TGTGCCAGCAGTCAAGGGACTAGCTCCTACAATGAGCAGTTCTTC. It yields the protein CASSQGTSSYNEQFF.